This T cell receptor (beta chain) is from a study of prognosis after radiotherapy for stage I lung cancer. CDR1 is MNHGY and CDR2 is SVAAGI in the germline V gene. CDR3 length: 12 residues. V lost 2 bases to trimming and J lost 6 bases, with 6 bases between them. There are a few counts of this clonotype. A read error likely explains this, since a far larger clone differs by one base. From genomic DNA, TCR beta CDR3 was amplified by two-round multiplex PCR. The first PCR round targeted every TRBV and TRBJ gene with specific primers. TCRdb independently ran MiXCR on the multiplex PCR reads; one entry per CDR3 protein. Of roughly 32,000 distinct CDR3 sequences listed, 42% were seen once; the top ten hold approximately 15%.

The sequence came from a donor aged 50 or older with non-small cell lung cancer. The sequences come from PBMCs, collected before or after stereotactic body radiation therapy (not recorded which). The chain uses TRBV6-9 and TRBJ2-3, with a possible D match to TRBD2 (5 bases). The CDR3: CASSYSGDTQYF. CDR3 nucleotides: TGTGCCAGCAGTTATAGCGGTGATACGCAGTATTTT.